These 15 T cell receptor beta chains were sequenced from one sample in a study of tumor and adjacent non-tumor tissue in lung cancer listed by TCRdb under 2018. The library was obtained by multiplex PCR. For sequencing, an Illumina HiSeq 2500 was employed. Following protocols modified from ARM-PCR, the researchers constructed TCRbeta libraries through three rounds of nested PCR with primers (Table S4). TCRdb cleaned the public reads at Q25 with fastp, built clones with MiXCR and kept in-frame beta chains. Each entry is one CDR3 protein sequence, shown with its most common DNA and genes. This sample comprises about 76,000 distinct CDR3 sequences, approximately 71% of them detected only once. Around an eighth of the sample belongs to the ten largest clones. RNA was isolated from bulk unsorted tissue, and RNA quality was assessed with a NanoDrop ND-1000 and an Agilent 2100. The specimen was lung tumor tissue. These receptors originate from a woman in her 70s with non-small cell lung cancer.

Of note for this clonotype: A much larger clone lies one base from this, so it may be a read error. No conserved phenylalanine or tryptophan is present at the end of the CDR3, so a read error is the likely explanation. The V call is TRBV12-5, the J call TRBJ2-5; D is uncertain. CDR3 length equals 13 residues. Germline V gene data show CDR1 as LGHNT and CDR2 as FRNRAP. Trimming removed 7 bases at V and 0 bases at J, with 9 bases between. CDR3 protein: CASALQHQETQYL. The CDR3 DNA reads TGTGCTAGTGCGTTGCAGCACCAAGAGACCCAGTACCTC.

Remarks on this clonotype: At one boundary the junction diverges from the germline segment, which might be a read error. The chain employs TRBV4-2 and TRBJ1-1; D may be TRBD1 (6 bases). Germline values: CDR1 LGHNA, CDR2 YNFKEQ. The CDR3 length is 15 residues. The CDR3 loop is CASNQGDIIITEAFF. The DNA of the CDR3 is TGTGCCAGCAACCAAGGGGACATCATCATCACTGAAGCTTTCTTT.

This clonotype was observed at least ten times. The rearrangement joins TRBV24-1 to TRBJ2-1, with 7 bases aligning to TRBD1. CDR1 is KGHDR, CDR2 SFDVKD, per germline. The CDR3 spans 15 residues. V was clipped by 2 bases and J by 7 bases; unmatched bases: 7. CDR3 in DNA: TGTGCCACCAGTGATTCAAGGGGGCTGAGAAATGAGCAGTTCTTC. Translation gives CATSDSRGLRNEQFF.

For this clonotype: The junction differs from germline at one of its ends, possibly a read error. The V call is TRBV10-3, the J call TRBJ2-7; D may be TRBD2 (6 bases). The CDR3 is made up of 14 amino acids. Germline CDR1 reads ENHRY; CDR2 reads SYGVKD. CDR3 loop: CVSAPDGSPYEQYF. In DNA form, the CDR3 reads TGTGTCTCAGCACCGGACGGGAGCCCCTACGAGCAATACTTC.

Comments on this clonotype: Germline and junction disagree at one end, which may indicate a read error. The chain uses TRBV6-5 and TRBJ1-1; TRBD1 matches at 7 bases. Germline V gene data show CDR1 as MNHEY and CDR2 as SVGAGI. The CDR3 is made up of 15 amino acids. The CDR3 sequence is CASRRDRFGVTEAFF. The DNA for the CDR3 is TGTGCCAGCAGACGGGACAGATTCGGGGTCACTGAAGCATTCTTT.

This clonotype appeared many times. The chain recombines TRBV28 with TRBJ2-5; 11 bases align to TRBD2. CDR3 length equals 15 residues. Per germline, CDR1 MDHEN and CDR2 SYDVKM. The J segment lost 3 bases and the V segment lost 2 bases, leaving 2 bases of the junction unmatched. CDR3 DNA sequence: TGTGCCAGCAGTTTACTAGCGGGAGGAAAAGAGACCCAGTACTTC. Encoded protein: CASSLLAGGKETQYF. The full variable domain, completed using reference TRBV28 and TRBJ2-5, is DVKVTQSSRYLVKRTGEKVFLECVQDMDHENMFWYRQDPGLGLRLIYFSYDVKMKEKGDIPEGYSVSREKKERFSLILESASTNQTSMYLCASSLLAGGKETQYFGPGTRLLVL.

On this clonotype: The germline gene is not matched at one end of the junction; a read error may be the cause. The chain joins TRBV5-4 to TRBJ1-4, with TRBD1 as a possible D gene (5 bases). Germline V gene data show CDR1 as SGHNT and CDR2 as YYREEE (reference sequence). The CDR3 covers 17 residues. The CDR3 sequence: CASGLGQEATLPEKLFF. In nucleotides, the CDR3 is TGTGCCAGCGGCTTGGGGCAGGAGGCGACCCTGCCGGAAAAACTGTTTTTT.

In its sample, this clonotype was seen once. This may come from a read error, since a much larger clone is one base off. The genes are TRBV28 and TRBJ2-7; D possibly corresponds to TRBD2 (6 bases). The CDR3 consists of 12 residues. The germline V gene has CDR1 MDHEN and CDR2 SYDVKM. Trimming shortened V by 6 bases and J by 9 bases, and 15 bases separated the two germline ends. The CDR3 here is CASRGDSAGQYF. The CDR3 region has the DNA TGTGCCAGCAGAGGGGACTCTGCGGGGCAGTACTTC.

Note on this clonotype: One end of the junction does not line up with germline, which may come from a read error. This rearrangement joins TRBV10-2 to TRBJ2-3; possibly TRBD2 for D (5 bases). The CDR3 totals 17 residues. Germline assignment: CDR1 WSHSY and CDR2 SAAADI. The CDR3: CASSEPRTRSSTDTRYF. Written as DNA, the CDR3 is TGCGCCAGCAGTGAGCCTCGAACTCGTTCTAGCACAGATACGCGGTATTTT.

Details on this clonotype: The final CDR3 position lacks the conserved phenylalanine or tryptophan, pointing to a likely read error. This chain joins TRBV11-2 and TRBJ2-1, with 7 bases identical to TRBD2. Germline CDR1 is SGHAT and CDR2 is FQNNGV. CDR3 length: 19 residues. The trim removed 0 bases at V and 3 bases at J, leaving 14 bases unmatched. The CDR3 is CASSLEWGLAGVDYNEQFC. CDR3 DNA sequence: TGTGCCAGCAGCTTAGAGTGGGGACTGGCGGGAGTTGACTACAATGAGCAGTTCTGC.

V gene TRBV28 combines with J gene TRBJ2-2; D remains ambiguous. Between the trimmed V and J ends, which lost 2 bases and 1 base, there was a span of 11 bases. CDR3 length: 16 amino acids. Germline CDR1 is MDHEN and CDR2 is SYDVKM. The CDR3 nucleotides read TGTGCCAGCAGTTTAGGGGTAGAATTGAACACCGGGGAGCTGTTTTTT. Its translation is CASSLGVELNTGELFF.

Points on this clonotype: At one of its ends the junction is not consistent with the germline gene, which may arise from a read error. Written as DNA, the CDR3 is TGTGCCAGCAGTTCCGGACGGAATAATTCACCCCCCCACTTT. Its translation is CASSSGRNNSPPHF. The rearrangement links TRBV4-2 to TRBJ1-6; D gene unclear. The CDR3 is 14 amino acids. Germline values: CDR1 LGHNA, CDR2 YNFKEQ.

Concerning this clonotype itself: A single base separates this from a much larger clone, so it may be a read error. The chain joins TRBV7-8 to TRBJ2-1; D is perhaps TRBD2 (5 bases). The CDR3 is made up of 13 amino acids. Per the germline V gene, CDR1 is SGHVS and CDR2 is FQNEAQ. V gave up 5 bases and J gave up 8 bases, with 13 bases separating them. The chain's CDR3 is CASSQGLYYEQFF. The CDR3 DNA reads TGTGCCAGCAGCCAAGGACTGTACTATGAGCAGTTCTTC. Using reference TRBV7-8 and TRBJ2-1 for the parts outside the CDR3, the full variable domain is GAGVSQSPRYKVAKRGQDVALRCDPISGHVSLFWYQQALGQGPEFLTYFQNEAQLDKSGLPSDRFFAERPEGSVSTLKIQRTQQEDSAVYLCASSQGLYYEQFFGPGTRLTVL.

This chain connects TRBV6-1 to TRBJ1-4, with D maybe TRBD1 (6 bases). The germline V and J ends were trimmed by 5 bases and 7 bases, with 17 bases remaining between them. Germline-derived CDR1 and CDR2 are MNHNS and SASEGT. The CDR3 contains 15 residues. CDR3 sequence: CASSNSRGRTEKLFF. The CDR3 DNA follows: TGTGCCAGCAGTAATAGCAGGGGAAGGACTGAAAAACTGTTTTTT.

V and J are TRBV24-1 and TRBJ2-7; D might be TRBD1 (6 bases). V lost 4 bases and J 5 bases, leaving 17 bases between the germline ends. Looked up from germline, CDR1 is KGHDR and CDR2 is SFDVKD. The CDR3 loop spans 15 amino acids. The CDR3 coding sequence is TGTGCCACCAGTGAGGCCGGGACAAGGTCCCACGAGCAGTACTTC. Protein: CATSEAGTRSHEQYF.